The sequence of this T cell receptor beta chain was determined in a study of blood T cell repertoires in COVID-19 (dated by TCRdb to 2020 to 2021). Notes on the research overall: Samples covering the acute and convalescent phases of COVID-19 were provided by collaborators in the United States, Italy and Spain. The material from the prospective study consisted of cDNA or gDNA derived from T cells, B-cell-depleted T cells, or PBMCs. Deeply sampled blood TCRbeta repertoires from subjects exposed to, actively infected with, or recovered from COVID-19 were included in the dataset. The repertoires were released in a freely available public database meant as a resource for research on the immune response to SARS-CoV-2. Samples were obtained from the ongoing ImmuneRACE study (first 160 participants) and from 950 to 1,500 subjects provided by 6 global collaborators. Nearly every sample came with metadata listing a de-identified subject ID, COVID-19 status, age in years and sex. HLA class I and class II types, where available, came from metadata supplied by the sample provider rather than from assay-based typing.

The junction shows trimming of 6 bases on V and 2 bases on J, and the gene matches do not reach 7 bases of it. The CDR3, from cysteine to phenylalanine, totals 15 residues. The CDR3 DNA has 45 bases and is translated from base 1. According to the germline V gene, CDR1 reads MNHEY and CDR2 reads SVGAGI. The collaborating institutions used their own protocols to collect whole blood in K2EDTA tubes. For TCRbeta analysis, collaborators shipped samples in one of three forms: frozen whole blood, isolated PBMCs, or DNA extracted from either of those sample types. This clone was counted only a few times. The clone's antigen remains unknown. There are no base qualities to consult, and no much larger clone falls within one base. The immunoSEQ Assay, a bias-controlled multiplex PCR, was used to amplify TCRbeta CDR3 regions from genomic DNA. The paper's processing steps were these. Within the assay, amplification of reference gene primers was used to estimate how many nucleated cells each sample contained. To quantify the absolute abundance of each unique TCRbeta CDR3 rearrangement, sequence reads were collapsed and filtered. Productive Simpson clonality was computed per sample as the square root of Simpson's diversity index over productive rearrangements. Sourced from immuneACCESS, this table was stored by TCRdb with only in-frame sequences that have V and J called. A share of the clones is absent; for the studies checked, an unresolved V gene accounts for under half, and the remainder has no known explanation. That table furnishes V, J and clone size, whereas the DNA furnished D and trimming. The sample table holds approximately 140,000 clones, of which 80% were seen once. The ten largest account for 10% to 15% of the sample.

What the authors observed across the whole study: Clinical and demographic metadata were provided uncurated, with the amount varying by source and participant.

This TCR derives from a man aged 60 to 69 with active or convalescent COVID-19. Input material: peripheral blood. This receptor chain uses TRBV6-5 and TRBJ2-3; 8 nucleotides in the junction match TRBD2. The CDR3 reads CASRRAGGLTDTQYF. The DNA is TGTGCCAGCAGACGCGCGGGAGGCCTCACAGATACGCAGTATTTT.